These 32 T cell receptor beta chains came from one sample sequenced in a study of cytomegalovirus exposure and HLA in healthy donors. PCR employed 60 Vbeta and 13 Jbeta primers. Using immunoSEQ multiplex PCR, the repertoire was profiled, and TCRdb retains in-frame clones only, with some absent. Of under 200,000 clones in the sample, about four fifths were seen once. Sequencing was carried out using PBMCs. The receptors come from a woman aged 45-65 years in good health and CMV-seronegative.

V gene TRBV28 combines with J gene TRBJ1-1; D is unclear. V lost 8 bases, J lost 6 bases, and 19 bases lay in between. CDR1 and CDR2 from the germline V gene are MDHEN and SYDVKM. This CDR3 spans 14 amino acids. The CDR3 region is CASRGADKGSEAFF. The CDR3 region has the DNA TGTGCCAGCCGGGGAGCCGATAAAGGCTCTGAAGCTTTCTTT.

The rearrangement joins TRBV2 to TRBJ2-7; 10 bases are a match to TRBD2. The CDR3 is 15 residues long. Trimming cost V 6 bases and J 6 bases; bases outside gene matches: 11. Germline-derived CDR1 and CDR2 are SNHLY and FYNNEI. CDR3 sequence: CASSPIKRGGLEQYF. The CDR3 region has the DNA TGTGCCAGCAGCCCCATTAAGCGGGGGGGCCTCGAGCAGTACTTC. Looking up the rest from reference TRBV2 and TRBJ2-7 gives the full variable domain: EPEVTQTPSHQVTQMGQEVILRCVPISNHLYFYWYRQILGQKVEFLVSFYNNEISEKSEIFDDQFSVERPDGSNFTLKIRSTKLEDSAMYFCASSPIKRGGLEQYFGPGTRLTVT.

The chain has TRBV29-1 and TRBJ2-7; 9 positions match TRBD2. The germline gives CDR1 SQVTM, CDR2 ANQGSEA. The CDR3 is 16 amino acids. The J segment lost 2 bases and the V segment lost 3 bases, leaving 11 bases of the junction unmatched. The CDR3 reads CSVEGLVAGDPYEQYF. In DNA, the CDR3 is TGCAGCGTTGAGGGGCTTGTAGCGGGAGACCCCTACGAGCAGTACTTC.

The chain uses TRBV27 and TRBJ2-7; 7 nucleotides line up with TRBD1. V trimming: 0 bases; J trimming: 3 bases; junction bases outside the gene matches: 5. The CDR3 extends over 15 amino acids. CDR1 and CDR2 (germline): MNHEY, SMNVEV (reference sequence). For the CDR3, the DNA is TGTGCCAGCAGTTTATCGTCGGACAGGTTCTACGAGCAGTACTTC. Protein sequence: CASSLSSDRFYEQYF.

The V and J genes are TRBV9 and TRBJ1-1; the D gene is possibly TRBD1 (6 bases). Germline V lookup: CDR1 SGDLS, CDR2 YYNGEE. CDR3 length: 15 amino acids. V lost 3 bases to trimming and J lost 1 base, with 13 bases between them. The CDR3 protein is CASSERGIQNTEAFF. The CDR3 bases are TGTGCCAGCAGCGAAAGGGGGATCCAGAACACTGAAGCTTTCTTT.

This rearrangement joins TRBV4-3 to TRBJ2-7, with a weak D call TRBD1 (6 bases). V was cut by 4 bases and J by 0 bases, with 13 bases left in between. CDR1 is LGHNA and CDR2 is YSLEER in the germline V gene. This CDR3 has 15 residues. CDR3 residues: CASSPDRRSSYEQYF. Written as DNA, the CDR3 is TGCGCCAGCAGCCCAGACAGGCGTAGCTCCTACGAGCAGTACTTC.

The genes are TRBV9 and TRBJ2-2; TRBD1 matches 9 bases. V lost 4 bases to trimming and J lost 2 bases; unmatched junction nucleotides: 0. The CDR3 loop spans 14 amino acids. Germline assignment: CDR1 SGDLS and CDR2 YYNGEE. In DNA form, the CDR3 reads TGTGCCAGCAGCACAGGGGGCAACACCGGGGAGCTGTTTTTT. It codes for CASSTGGNTGELFF.

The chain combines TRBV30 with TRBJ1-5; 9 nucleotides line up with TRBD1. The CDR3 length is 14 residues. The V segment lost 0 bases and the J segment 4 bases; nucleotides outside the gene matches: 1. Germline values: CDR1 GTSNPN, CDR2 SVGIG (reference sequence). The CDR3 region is CAWSVGQGNQPQHF. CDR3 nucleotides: TGTGCCTGGAGTGTCGGACAGGGGAATCAGCCCCAGCATTTT.

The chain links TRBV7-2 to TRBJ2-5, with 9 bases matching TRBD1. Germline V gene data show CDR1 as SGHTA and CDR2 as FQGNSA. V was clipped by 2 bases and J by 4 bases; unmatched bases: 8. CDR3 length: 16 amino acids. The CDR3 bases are TGTGCCAGCAGCTTAAAAGGGACAGGGAAATTAGAGACCCAGTACTTC. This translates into CASSLKGTGKLETQYF.

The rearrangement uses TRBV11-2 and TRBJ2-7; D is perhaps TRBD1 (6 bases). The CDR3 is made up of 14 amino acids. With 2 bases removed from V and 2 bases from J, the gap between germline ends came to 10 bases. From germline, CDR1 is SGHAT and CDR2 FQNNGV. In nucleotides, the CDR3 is TGTGCCAGCAGCTTATCACAGGGACCCTACGAGCAGTACTTC. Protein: CASSLSQGPYEQYF. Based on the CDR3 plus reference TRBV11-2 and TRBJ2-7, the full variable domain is EAGVAQSPRYKIIEKRQSVAFWCNPISGHATLYWYQQILGQGPKLLIQFQNNGVVDDSQLPKDRFSAERLKGVDSTLKIQPAKLEDSAVYLCASSLSQGPYEQYFGPGTRLTVT.

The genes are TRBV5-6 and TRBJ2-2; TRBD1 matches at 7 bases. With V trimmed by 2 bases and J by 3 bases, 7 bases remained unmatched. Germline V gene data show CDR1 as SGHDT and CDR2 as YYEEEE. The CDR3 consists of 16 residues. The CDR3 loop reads CASSFLRGLDTGELFF. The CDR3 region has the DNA TGTGCCAGCAGCTTTCTCAGGGGGTTAGACACCGGGGAGCTGTTTTTT.

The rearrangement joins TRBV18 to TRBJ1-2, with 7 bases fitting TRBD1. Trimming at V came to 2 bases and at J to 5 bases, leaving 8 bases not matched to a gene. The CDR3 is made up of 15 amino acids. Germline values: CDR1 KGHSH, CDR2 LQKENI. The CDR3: CASSPSGGQIYGYTF. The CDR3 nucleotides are TGTGCCAGCTCACCAAGTGGGGGACAGATTTATGGCTACACCTTC.

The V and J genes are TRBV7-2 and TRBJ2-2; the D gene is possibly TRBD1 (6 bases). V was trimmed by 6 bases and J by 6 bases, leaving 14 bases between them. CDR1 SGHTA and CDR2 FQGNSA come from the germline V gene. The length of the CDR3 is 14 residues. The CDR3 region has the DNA TGTGCCAGCAGTCACGCAGGGGCTGCCGGGGAGCTGTTTTTT. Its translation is CASSHAGAAGELFF.

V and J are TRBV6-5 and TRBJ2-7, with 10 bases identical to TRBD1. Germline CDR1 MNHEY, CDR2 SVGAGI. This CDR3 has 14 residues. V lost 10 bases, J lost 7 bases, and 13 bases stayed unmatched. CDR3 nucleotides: TGTGCCACAGGTACCGGGACAGGGGCGGGGGAGCAGTACTTC. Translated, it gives CATGTGTGAGEQYF.

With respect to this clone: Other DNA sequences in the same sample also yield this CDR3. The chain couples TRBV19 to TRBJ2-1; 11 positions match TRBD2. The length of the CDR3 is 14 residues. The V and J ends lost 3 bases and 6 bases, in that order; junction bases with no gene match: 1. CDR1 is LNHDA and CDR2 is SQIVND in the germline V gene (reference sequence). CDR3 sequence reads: CASSIGLAGNEQFF. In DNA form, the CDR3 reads TGTGCCAGTAGTATCGGACTAGCGGGCAATGAGCAGTTCTTC.

The CDR3: CASSLAGGYEQYF. CDR3 bases: TGTGCCAGCAGCTTGGCAGGGGGCTACGAGCAGTACTTC. The chain links TRBV7-9 to TRBJ2-7; 7 bases map to TRBD1. This CDR3 comprises 13 residues. Unmatched junction bases numbered 2, after V lost 3 bases and J lost 3 bases. CDR1 is SEHNR, CDR2 FQNEAQ, per germline (reference sequence).

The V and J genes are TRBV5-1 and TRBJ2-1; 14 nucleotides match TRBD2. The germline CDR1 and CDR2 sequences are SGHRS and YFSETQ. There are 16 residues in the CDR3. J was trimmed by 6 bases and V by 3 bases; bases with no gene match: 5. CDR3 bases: TGCGCCAGCAGCTCCCTGACTAGCGGGGGGGCCAATGAGCAGTTCTTC. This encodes CASSSLTSGGANEQFF.

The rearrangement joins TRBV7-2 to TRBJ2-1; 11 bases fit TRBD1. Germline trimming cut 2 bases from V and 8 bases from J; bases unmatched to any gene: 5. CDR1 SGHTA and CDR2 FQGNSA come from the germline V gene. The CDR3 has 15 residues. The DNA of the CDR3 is TGTGCCAGCAGCTTATTCCGGGACAGGGGGTATGAGCAGTTCTTC. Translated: CASSLFRDRGYEQFF. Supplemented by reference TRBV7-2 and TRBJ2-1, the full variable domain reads GAGVSQSPSNKVTEKGKDVELRCDPISGHTALYWYRQSLGQGLEFLIYFQGNSAPDKSGLPSDRFSAERTGGSVSTLTIQRTQQEDSAVYLCASSLFRDRGYEQFFGPGTRLTVL.

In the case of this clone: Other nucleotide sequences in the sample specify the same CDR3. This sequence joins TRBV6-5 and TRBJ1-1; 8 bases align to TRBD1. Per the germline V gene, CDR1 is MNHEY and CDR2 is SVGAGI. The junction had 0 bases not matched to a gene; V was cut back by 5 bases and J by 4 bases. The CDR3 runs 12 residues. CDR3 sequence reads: CASSTGGTEAFF. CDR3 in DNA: TGTGCCAGCAGTACAGGGGGCACTGAAGCTTTCTTT.

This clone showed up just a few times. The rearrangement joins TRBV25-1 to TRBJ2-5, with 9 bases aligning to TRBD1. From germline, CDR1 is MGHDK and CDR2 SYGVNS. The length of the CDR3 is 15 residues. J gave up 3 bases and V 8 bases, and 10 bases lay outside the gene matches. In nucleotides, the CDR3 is TGTGCCAGCCAAGATATGACAGGGGGAAAAGAGACCCAGTACTTC. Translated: CASQDMTGGKETQYF.

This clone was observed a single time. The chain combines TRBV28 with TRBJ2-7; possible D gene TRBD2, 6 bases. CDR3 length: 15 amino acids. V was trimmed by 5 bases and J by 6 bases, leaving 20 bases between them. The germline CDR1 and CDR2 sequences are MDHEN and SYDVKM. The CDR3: CASSPPGGPVSEQYF. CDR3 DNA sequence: TGTGCCAGCAGTCCGCCCGGGGGTCCGGTGAGCGAGCAGTACTTC.

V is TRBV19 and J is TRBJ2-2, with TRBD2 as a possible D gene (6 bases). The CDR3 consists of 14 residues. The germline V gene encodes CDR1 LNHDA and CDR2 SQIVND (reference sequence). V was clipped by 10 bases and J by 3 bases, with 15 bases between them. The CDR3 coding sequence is TGTGCCACCAGTCGTGGGGGGTACACCGGGGAGCTGTTTTTT. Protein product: CATSRGGYTGELFF. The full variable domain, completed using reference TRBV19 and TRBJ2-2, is DGGITQSPKYLFRKEGQNVTLSCEQNLNHDAMYWYRQDPGQGLRLIYYSQIVNDFQKGDIAEGYSVSREKKESFPLTVTSAQKNPTAFYLCATSRGGYTGELFFGEGSRLTVL.

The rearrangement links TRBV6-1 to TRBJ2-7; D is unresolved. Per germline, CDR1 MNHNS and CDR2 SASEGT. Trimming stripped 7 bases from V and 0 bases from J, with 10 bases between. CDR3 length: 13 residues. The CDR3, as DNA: TGTGCCAGCAAAGCTCTTAGCTCCTACGAGCAGTACTTC. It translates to CASKALSSYEQYF.

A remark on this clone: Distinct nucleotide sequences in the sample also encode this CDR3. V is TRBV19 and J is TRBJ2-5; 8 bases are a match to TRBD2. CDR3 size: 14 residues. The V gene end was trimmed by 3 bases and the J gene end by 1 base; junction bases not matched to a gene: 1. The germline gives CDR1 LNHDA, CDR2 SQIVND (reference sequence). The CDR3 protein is CASSIGTSQETQYF. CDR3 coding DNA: TGTGCCAGTAGTATCGGGACTAGCCAAGAGACCCAGTACTTC. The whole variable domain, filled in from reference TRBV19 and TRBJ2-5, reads DGGITQSPKYLFRKEGQNVTLSCEQNLNHDAMYWYRQDPGQGLRLIYYSQIVNDFQKGDIAEGYSVSREKKESFPLTVTSAQKNPTAFYLCASSIGTSQETQYFGPGTRLLVL.

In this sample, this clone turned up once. The CDR3, as DNA: TGTGCCAGCAGTTCCACTAGCGGGGGGAGCTCCTACAATGAGCAGTTCTTC. It is translated as CASSSTSGGSSYNEQFF. The J gene is TRBJ2-1, the V gene TRBV7-9, with 12 bases lining up with TRBD2. The CDR3 runs 17 residues. Looked up from germline, CDR1 is SEHNR and CDR2 is FQNEAQ (reference sequence). The ends lost 6 bases at V and 0 bases at J; junction bases unmatched: 6.

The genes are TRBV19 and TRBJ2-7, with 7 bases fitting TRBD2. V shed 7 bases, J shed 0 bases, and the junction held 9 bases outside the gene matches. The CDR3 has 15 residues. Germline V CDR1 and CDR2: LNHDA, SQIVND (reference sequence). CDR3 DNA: TGTGCCAGTACCGAAGGCGGCGGGAGCTCCTACGAGCAGTACTTC. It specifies CASTEGGGSSYEQYF.

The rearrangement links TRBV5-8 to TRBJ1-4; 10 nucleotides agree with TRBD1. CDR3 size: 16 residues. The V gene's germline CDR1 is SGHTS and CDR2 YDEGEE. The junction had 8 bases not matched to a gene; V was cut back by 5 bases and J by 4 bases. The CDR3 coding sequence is TGTGCCAGCAGTCGAAGACAGGGGGCTAGTAATGAAAAACTGTTTTTT. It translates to CASSRRQGASNEKLFF.

In nucleotides, the CDR3 is TGTGCCTGGACCACTTCTCAGGGGGGTAATTCACCCCTCCACTTT. Translated: CAWTTSQGGNSPLHF. This sequence joins TRBV30 and TRBJ1-6; TRBD1 aligns across 7 bases. This CDR3 is built from 15 residues. The germline gives CDR1 GTSNPN, CDR2 SVGIG (reference sequence). V lost 4 bases to trimming and J lost 6 bases; unmatched junction nucleotides: 9.

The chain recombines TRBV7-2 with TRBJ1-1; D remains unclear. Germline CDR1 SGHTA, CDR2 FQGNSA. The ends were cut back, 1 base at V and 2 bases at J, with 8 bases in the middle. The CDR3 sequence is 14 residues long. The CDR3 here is CASSLGAANTEAFF. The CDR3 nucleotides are TGTGCCAGCAGCTTAGGGGCAGCCAACACTGAAGCTTTCTTT. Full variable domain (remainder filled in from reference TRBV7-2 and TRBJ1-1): GAGVSQSPSNKVTEKGKDVELRCDPISGHTALYWYRQSLGQGLEFLIYFQGNSAPDKSGLPSDRFSAERTGGSVSTLTIQRTQQEDSAVYLCASSLGAANTEAFFGQGTRLTVV.

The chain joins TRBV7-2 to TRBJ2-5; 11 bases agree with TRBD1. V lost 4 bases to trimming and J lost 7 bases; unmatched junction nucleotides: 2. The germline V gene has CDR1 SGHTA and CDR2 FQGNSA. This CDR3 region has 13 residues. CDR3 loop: CASSSGTGGTQYF. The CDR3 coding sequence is TGTGCCAGCAGCTCTGGGACAGGGGGGACCCAGTACTTC.

CDR3 in amino acids: CASSVGGAENTEAFF. Written as DNA, the CDR3 is TGTGCCAGCAGCGTAGGCGGGGCAGAGAACACTGAAGCTTTCTTT. The chain couples TRBV9 to TRBJ1-1; D is possibly TRBD1 (5 bases). The V gene's germline CDR1 is SGDLS and CDR2 YYNGEE. This CDR3 is 15 amino acids long. Between the trimmed V and J ends, which lost 0 bases and 1 base, there was a span of 10 bases.

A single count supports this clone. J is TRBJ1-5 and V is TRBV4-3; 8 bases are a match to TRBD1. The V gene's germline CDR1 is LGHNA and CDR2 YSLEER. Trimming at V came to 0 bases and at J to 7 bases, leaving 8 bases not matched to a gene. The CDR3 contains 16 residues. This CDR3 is CASSQDWEQGGQPQHF. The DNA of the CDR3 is TGCGCCAGCAGCCAAGATTGGGAACAGGGGGGACAGCCCCAGCATTTT.